This T cell receptor (beta chain) was found in a study of cytomegalovirus exposure and HLA in healthy donors. Study-wide background: Early released data had tens of millions of unique TCRs, all coming from HLA-typed donors.

With 60 Vbeta and 13 Jbeta primers, the PCR was carried out. This table comes from immunoSEQ multiplex PCR, and its TCRdb copy is limited to in-frame clones, with some not included. The sample lists about 63,000 clones, 85% to 90% occurring once. This clone has just a few counts. CDR3 length: 17 residues. CDR1 and CDR2 (germline): LNHDA, SQIVND (reference sequence). The sequenced material came from PBMCs. This TCR derives from a woman aged 30 to 39 in good health and CMV-seropositive. The J gene is TRBJ2-5, the V gene TRBV19; TRBD2 matches 8 bases. Matching the DNA end better, TRBJ2-7 makes the J call doubtful. The CDR3 here is CASSAREGGKGAYEQYF. CDR3 coding DNA: TGTGCCAGTAGTGCCCGGGAGGGGGGCAAAGGGGCCTACGAGCAGTACTTC.